The 2 T cell receptor beta chains reported below all come from one sample, sequenced in a study of Tregs in tolerant kidney transplant recipients. Recipients received nonmyeloablative bone marrow transplants from related graft donors, with transient mixed chimerism. This table comes from immunoSEQ multiplex PCR, and its TCRdb copy is limited to in-frame clones, with some not included. The sample lists 80,000 or so clones, around nine tenths seen once, with around 1.5% in the top ten. The material sequenced was CD4+ T cells from blood (PBMCs), taken 24 months after the transplant. These receptors all come from a human patient who received a combined kidney and bone marrow transplant. Part of the T cells may come from the graft donor.

This rearrangement joins TRBV7-9 to TRBJ1-2; D is undetermined. Germline-derived CDR1 and CDR2 are SEHNR and FQNEAQ (reference sequence). This CDR3 region has 17 residues. V shed 2 bases and J shed 7 bases, with 23 bases lying between them. The DNA of the CDR3 is TGTGCCAGCAGCTTATTGAGGGTACCGCTCAAGGGAAGTGGCTACACCTTC. The encoded protein is CASSLLRVPLKGSGYTF.

The V and J genes are TRBV4-3 and TRBJ2-5, with TRBD1 identical over 9 bases. The CDR3 has 17 amino acids. Per the germline V gene, CDR1 is LGHNA and CDR2 is YSLEER. V lost 0 bases, J lost 4 bases, and 9 bases stayed unmatched. The CDR3 region is CASSQDRDGTGTETQYF. CDR3 coding DNA: TGCGCCAGCAGCCAAGATCGGGACGGGACAGGGACAGAGACCCAGTACTTC.